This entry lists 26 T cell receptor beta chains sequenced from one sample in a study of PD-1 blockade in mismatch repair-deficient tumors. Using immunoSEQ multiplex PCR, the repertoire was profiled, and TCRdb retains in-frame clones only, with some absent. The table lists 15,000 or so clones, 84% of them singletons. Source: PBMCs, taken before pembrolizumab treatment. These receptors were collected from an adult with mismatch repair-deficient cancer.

CDR3 DNA sequence: TGCGCCAGCAGCAAGATGTACCATGGCTACACCTTC. Protein: CASSKMYHGYTF. V is TRBV5-1 and J is TRBJ1-2; D not certain. There are 12 residues in the CDR3. The V and J ends lost 4 bases and 6 bases respectively, with 10 bases between them. CDR1 is SGHRS and CDR2 is YFSETQ in the germline V gene.

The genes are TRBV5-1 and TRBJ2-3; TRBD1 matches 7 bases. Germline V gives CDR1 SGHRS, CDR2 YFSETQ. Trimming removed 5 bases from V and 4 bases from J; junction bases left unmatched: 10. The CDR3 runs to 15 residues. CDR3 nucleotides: TGCGCCAGCAGAAGGACAGGCGGCGTCGCAGATACGCAGTATTTT. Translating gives CASRRTGGVADTQYF.

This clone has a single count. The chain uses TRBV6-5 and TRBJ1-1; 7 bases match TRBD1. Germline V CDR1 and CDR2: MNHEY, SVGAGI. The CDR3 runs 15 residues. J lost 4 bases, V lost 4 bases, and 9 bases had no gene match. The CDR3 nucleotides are TGTGCCAGCAGTTGGGGGGGAGGGGACAGCACTGAAGCTTTCTTT. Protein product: CASSWGGGDSTEAFF.

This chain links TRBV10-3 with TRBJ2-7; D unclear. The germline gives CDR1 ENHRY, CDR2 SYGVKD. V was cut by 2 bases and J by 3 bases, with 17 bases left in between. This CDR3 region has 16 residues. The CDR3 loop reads CAISEPEGMGGYEQYF. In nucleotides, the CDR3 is TGTGCCATCAGTGAGCCCGAAGGGATGGGCGGCTACGAGCAGTACTTC.

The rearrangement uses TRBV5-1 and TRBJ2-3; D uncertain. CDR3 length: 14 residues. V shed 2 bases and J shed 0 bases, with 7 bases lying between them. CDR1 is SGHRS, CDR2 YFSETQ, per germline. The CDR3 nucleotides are TGCGCCAGCAGCTTTATCCCTAGCACAGATACGCAGTATTTT. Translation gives CASSFIPSTDTQYF.

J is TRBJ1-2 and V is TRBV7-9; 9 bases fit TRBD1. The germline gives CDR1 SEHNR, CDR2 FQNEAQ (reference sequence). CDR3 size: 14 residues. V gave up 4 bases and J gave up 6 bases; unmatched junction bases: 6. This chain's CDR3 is CASSSQGASDGYTF. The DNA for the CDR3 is TGTGCCAGCAGCTCACAGGGGGCCTCGGATGGCTACACCTTC.

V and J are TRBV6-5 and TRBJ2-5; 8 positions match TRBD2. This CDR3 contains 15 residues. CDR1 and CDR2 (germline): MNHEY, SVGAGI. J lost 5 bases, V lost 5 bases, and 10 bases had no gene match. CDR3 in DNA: TGTGCCAGCAGTACTTTCGCAGCGGGAGAGGAGACCCAGTACTTC. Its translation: CASSTFAAGEETQYF.

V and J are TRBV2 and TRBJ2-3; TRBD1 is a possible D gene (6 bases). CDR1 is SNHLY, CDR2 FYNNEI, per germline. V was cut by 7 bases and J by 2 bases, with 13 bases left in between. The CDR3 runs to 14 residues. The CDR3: CASTPGQPTDTQYF. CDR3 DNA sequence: TGTGCCAGCACCCCGGGACAACCCACAGATACGCAGTATTTT.

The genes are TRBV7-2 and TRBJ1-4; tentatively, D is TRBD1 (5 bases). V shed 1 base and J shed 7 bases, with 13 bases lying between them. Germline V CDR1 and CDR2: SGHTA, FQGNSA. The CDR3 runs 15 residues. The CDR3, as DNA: TGTGCCAGCAGCTTAGTCAGGGTAGGAAGTGAAAAACTGTTTTTT. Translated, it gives CASSLVRVGSEKLFF.

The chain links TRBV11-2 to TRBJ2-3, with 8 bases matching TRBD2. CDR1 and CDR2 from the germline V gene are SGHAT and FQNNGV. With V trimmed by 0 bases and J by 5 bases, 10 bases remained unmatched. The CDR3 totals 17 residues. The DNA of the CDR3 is TGTGCCAGCAGCTTAGAACTAGGTCGCGGGAGGAGAGATACGCAGTATTTT. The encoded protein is CASSLELGRGRRDTQYF.

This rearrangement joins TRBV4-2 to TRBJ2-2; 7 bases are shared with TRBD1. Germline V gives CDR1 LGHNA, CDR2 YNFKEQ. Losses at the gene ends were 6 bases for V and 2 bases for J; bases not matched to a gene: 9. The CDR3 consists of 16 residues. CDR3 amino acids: CASSGEGTANTGELFF. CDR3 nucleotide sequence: TGTGCCAGCAGTGGCGAAGGGACAGCCAACACCGGGGAGCTGTTTTTT.

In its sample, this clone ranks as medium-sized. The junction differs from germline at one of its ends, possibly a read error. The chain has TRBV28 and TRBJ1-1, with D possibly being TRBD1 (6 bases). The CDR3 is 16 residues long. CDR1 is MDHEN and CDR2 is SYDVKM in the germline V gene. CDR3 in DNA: TGTGCCAGCAGATTATGGGGGGACACCCCGAACACTGAAGCTTTCTTT. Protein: CASRLWGDTPNTEAFF. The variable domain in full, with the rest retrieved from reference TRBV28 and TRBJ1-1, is DVKVTQSSRYLVKRTGEKVFLECVQDMDHENMFWYRQDPGLGLRLIYFSYDVKMKEKGDIPEGYSVSREKKERFSLILESASTNQTSMYLCASRLWGDTPNTEAFFGQGTRLTVV.

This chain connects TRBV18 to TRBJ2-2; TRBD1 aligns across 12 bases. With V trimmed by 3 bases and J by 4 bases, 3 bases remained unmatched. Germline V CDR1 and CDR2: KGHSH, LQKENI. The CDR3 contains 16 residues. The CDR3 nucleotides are TGTGCCAGCTCACCCCCGGGACAGGGGGCCACCGGGGAGCTGTTTTTT. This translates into CASSPPGQGATGELFF.

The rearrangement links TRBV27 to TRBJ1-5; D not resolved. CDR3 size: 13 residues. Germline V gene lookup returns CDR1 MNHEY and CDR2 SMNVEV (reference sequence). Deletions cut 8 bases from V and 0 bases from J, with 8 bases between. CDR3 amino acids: CASSKNSNQPQHF. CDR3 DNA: TGTGCCAGCTCGAAAAATAGCAATCAGCCCCAGCATTTT.

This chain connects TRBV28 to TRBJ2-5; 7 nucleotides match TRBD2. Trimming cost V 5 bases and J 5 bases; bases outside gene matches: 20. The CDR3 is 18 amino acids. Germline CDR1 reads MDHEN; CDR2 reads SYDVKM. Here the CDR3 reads CASSPTSGTKVGRETQYF. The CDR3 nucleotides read TGTGCCAGCAGTCCGACCTCCGGGACTAAGGTGGGTCGGGAGACCCAGTACTTC.

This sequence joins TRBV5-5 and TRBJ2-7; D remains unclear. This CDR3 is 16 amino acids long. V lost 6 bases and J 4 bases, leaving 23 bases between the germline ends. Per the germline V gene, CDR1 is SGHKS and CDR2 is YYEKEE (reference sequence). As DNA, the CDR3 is TGTGCCAGCACCCTTAGCTCCGGCGTAGGGTATTACGAGCAGTACTTC. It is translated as CASTLSSGVGYYEQYF.

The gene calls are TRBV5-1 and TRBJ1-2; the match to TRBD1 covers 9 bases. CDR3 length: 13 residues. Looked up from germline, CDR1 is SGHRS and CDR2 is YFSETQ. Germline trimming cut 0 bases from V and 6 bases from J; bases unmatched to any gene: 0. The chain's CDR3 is CASSLGQGDGYTF. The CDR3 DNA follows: TGCGCCAGCAGCTTGGGACAGGGGGATGGCTACACCTTC.

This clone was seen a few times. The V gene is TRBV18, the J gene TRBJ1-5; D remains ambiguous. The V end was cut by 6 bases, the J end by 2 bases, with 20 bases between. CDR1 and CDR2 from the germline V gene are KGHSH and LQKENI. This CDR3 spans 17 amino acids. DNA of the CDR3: TGTGCCAGCTCCCCGAGGGAACCGAACGCTGGCAATCAGCCCCAGCATTTT. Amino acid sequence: CASSPREPNAGNQPQHF.

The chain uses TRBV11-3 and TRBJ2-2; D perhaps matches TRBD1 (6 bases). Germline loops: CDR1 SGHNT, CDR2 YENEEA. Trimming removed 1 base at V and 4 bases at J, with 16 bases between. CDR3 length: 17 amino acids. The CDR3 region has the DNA TGTGCCAGCAGCTTAGTTATGTCAGGGGACCCCACCGGGGAGCTGTTTTTT. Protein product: CASSLVMSGDPTGELFF.

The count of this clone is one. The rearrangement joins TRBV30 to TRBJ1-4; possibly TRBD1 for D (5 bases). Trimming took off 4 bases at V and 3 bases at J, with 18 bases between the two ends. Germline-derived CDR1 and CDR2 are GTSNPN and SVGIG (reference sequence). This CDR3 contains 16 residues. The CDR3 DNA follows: TGTGCCTGGAAGCCTGCAGGGTTTAGGGCTAATGAAAAACTGTTTTTT. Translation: CAWKPAGFRANEKLFF.

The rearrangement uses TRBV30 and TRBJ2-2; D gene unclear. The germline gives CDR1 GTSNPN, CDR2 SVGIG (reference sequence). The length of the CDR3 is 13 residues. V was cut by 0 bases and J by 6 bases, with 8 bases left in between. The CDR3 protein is CAWSVSDPGELFF. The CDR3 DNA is TGTGCCTGGAGTGTTTCAGACCCCGGGGAGCTGTTTTTT.

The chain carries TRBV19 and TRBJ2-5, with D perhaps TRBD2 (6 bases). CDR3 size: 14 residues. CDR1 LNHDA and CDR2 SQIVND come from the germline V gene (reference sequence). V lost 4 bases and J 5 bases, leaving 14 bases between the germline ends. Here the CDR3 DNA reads TGTGCCAGTAGTACGGGGGTGCGTTCTGAGACCCAGTACTTC. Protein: CASSTGVRSETQYF.

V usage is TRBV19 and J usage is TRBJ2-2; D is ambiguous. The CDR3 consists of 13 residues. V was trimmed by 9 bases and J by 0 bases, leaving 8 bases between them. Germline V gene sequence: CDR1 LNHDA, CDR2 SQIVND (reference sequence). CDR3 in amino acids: CASFTPNTGELFF. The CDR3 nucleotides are TGTGCCAGCTTTACCCCGAACACCGGGGAGCTGTTTTTT.

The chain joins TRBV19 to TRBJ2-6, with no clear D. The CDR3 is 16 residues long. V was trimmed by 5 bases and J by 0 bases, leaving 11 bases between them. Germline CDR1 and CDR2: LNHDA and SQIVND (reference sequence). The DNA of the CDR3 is TGTGCCAGTAGTGGAAAAGCCTACTCTGGGGCCAACGTCCTGACTTTC. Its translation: CASSGKAYSGANVLTF.

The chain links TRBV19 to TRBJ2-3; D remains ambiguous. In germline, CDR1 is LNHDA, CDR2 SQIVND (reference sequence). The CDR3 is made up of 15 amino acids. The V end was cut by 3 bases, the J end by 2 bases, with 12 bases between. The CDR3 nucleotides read TGTGCCAGTAGTATGTCCCGAGGTGCCACAGATACGCAGTATTTT. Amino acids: CASSMSRGATDTQYF.

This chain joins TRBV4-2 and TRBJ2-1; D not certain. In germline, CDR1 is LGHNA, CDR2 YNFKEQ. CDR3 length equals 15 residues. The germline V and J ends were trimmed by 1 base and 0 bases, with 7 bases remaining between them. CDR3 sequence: CASSQGSFSYNEQFF. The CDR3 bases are TGTGCCAGCAGCCAAGGCTCCTTCTCCTACAATGAGCAGTTCTTC.